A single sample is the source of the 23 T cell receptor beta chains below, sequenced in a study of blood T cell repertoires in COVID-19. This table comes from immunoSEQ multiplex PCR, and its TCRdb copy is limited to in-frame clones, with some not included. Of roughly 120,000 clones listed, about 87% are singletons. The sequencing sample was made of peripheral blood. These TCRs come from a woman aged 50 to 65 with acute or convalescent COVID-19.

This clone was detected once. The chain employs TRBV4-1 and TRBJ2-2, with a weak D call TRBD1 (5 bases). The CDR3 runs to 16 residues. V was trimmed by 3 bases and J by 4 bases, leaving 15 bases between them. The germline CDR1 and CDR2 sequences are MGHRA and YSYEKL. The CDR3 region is CASSQVDLGLTGELFF. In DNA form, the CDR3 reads TGCGCCAGCAGCCAGGTAGACTTGGGGCTCACCGGGGAGCTGTTTTTT.

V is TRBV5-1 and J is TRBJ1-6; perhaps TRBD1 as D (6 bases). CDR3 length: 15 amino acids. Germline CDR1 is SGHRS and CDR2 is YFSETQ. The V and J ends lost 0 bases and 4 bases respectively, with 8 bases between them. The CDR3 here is CASSLVTGYNSPLHF. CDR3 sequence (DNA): TGCGCCAGCAGCTTGGTGACAGGTTATAATTCACCCCTCCACTTT.

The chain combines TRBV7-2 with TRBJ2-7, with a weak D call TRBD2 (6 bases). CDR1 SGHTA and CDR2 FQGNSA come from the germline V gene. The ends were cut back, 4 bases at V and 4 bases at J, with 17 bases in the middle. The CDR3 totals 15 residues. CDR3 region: CASSSDPGLSYEQYF. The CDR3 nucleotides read TGTGCCAGCAGCTCAGACCCGGGACTCTCATACGAGCAGTACTTC.

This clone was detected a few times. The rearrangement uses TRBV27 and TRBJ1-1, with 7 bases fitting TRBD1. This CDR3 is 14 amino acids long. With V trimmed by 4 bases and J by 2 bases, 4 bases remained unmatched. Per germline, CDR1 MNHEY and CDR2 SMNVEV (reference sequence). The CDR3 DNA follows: TGTGCCAGCAGTTCAGACAGGGATAACACTGAAGCTTTCTTT. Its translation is CASSSDRDNTEAFF.

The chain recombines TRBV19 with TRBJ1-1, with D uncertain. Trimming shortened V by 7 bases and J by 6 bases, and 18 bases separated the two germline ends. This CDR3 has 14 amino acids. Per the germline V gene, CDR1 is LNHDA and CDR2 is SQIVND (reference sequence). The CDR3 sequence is CASNIPGGIPEAFF. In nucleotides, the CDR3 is TGTGCCAGTAATATTCCAGGAGGAATCCCTGAAGCTTTCTTT.

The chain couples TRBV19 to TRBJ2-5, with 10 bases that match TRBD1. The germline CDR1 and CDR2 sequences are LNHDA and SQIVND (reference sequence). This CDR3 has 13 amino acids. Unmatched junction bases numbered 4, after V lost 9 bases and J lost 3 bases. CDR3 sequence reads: CASGTGAKETQYF. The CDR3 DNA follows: TGTGCCAGCGGGACAGGGGCTAAAGAGACCCAGTACTTC.

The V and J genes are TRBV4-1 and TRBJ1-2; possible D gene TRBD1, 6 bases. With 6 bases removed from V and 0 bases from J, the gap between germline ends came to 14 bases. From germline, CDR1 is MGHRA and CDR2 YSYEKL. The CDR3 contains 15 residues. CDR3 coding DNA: TGCGCCAGCAGTCCAGACAGGCTCTCTAACTATGGCTACACCTTC. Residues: CASSPDRLSNYGYTF.

DNA for the CDR3: TGTGCCAGTAGTACCAGCGGGAGGGTCGAGCAGTTCTTC. This sequence encodes CASSTSGRVEQFF. This chain uses TRBV19 with TRBJ2-1; TRBD2 aligns across 10 bases. This CDR3 spans 13 amino acids. The germline gives CDR1 LNHDA, CDR2 SQIVND (reference sequence). V was pared by 4 bases and J by 10 bases, with 4 bases of the junction left unmatched. Combining the CDR3 with reference TRBV19 and TRBJ2-1 gives the whole variable domain DGGITQSPKYLFRKEGQNVTLSCEQNLNHDAMYWYRQDPGQGLRLIYYSQIVNDFQKGDIAEGYSVSREKKESFPLTVTSAQKNPTAFYLCASSTSGRVEQFFGPGTRLTVL.

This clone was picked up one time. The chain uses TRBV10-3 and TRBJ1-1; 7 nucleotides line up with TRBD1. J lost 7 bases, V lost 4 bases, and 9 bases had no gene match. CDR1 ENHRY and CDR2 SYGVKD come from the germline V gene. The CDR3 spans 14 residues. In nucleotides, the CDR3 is TGTGCCATCAGTGCTATCGACAGGGCAAATGAAGCTTTCTTT. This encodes CAISAIDRANEAFF.

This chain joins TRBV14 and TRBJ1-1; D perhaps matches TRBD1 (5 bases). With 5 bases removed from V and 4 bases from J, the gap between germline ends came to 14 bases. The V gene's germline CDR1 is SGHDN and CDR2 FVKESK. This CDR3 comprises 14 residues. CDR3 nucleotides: TGTGCCAGCAGCAGACATCAGGGTGTCACTGAAGCTTTCTTT. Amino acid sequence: CASSRHQGVTEAFF. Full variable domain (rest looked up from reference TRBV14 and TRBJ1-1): EAGVTQFPSHSVIEKGQTVTLRCDPISGHDNLYWYRRVMGKEIKFLLHFVKESKQDESGMPNNRFLAERTGGTYSTLKVQPAELEDSGVYFCASSRHQGVTEAFFGQGTRLTVV.

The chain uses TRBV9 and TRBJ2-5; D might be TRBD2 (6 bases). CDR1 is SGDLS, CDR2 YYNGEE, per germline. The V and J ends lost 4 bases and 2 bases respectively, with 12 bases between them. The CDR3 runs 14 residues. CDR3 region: CASSIGTHQETQYF. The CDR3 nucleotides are TGTGCCAGCAGCATCGGGACTCATCAAGAGACCCAGTACTTC.

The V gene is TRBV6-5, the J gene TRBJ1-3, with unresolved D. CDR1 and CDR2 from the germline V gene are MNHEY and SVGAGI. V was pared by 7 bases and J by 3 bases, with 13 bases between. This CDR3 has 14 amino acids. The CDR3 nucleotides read TGTGCCAGCATAGTTGGAGTTGGTGGAAACACCATATATTTT. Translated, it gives CASIVGVGGNTIYF.

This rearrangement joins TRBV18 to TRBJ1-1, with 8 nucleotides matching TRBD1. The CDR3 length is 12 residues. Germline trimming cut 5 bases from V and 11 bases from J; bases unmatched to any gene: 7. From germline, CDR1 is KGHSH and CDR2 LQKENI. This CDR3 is CASSSGQGWAFF. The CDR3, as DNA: TGTGCCAGCTCATCAGGACAGGGATGGGCTTTCTTT.

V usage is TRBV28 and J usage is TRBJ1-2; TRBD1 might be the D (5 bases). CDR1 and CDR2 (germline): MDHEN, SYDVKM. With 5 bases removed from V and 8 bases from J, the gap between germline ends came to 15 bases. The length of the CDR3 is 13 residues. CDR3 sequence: CASSQGRVFGYTF. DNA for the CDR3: TGTGCCAGCAGTCAAGGCAGGGTGTTCGGCTACACCTTC.

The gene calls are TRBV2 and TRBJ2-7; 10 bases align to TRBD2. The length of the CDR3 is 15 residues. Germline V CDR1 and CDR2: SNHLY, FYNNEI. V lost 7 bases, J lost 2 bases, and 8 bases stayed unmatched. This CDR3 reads CASTPGLASPYEQYF. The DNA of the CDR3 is TGTGCCAGCACTCCGGGACTAGCGTCTCCCTACGAGCAGTACTTC.

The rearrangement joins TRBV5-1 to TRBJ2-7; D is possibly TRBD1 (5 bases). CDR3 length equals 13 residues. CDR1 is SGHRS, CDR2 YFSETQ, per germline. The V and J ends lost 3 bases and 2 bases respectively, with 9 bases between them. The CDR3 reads CASSSDNTYEQYF. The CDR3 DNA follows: TGCGCCAGCAGCTCGGACAACACCTACGAGCAGTACTTC.

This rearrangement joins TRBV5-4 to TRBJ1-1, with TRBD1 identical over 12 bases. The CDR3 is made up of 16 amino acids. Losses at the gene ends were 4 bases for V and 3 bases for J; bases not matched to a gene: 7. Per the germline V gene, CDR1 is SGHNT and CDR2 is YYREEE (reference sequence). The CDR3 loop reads CASSTGTGGAYTEAFF. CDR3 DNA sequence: TGTGCCAGCAGCACTGGGACAGGGGGCGCCTACACTGAAGCTTTCTTT.

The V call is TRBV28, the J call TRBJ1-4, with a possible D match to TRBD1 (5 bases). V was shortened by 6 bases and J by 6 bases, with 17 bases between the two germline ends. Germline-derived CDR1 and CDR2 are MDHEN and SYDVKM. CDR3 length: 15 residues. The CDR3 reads CASSRQGTWDEKLFF. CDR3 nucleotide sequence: TGTGCCAGCAGCCGCCAGGGCACATGGGATGAAAAACTGTTTTTT. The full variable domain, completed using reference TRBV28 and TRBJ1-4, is DVKVTQSSRYLVKRTGEKVFLECVQDMDHENMFWYRQDPGLGLRLIYFSYDVKMKEKGDIPEGYSVSREKKERFSLILESASTNQTSMYLCASSRQGTWDEKLFFGSGTQLSVL.

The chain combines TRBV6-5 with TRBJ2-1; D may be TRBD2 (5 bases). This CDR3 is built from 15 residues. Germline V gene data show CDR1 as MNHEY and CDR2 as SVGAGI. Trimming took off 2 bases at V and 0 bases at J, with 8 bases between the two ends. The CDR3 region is CASSYSGSSYNEQFF. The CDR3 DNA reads TGTGCCAGCAGTTACAGCGGCAGCTCCTACAATGAGCAGTTCTTC.

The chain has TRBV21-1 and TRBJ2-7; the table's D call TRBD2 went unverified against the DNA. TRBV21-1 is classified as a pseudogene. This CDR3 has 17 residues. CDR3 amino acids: CASSKGASGAFKYEQYF. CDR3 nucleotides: TGTGCCAGCAGCAAAGGTGCTAGCGGGGCATTCAAGTACGAGCAGTACTTC.

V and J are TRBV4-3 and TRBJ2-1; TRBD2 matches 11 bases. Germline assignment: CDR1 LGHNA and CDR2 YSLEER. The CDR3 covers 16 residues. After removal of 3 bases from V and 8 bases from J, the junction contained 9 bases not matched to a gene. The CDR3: CASSHSGGGTSHEQFF. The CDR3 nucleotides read TGCGCCAGCAGCCATAGCGGGGGGGGGACCTCCCATGAGCAGTTCTTC.

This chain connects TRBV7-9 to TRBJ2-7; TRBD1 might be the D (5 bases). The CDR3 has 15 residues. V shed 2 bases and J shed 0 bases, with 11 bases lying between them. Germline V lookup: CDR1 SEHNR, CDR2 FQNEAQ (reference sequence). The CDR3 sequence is CASSLSPGRSYEQYF. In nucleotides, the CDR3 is TGTGCCAGCAGCTTATCGCCAGGGCGCTCCTACGAGCAGTACTTC.

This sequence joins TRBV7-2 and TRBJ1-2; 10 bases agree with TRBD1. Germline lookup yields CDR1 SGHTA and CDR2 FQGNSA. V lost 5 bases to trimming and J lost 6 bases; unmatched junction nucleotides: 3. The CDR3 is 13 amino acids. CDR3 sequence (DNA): TGTGCCAGCAGCACCGGGACAGGGGATGGCTACACCTTC. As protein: CASSTGTGDGYTF.